A selection of T cell receptor beta chains follows, all from one sample in a study of T cell responses to AZD1222 COVID-19 vaccine. The protocol was immunoSEQ multiplex PCR, while the TCRdb copy is restricted to in-frame clones and leaves out a portion. In the table there are about 160,000 clones, around 89% of which are singletons. Sequencing used peripheral blood, obtained on day 0 of AZD1222 vaccination. Receptors originate from an adult in good health. The CDR3 runs from the conserved cysteine through the conserved F or W. The order of the fields is clone size, D gene, J gene, V gene, CDR3 protein, CDR3 DNA. A D gene is named only where the DNA matches it firmly. A clone size is listed for some rows: how often the clone was seen (once, few, many), or a class if it is expanded.

few,.,TRBJ1-2,TRBV9,CASSADPRTEFGYTF,TGTGCCAGCAGCGCCGACCCTAGGACAGAATTCGGCTACACCTTC
.,.,TRBJ1-2,TRBV5-6,CASSLVQRADGYTF,TGTGCCAGCAGCTTGGTACAGCGCGCGGATGGCTACACCTTC
.,.,TRBJ2-5,TRBV7-2,CASSFLETQYF,TGTGCCAGCAGCTTCTTAGAGACCCAGTACTTC
.,.,TRBJ1-3,TRBV5-4,CASSLDGDSGNTIYF,TGTGCCAGCAGCTTGGACGGAGACTCTGGAAACACCATATATTTT
.,.,TRBJ1-5,TRBV6-4,CASSDLVWSQPQHF,TGTGCCAGCAGTGACTTAGTATGGAGTCAGCCCCAGCATTTT
.,TRBD2,TRBJ2-1,TRBV5-8,CASSSPTSGPNEQFF,TGTGCCAGCAGCTCCCCGACTAGCGGCCCTAATGAGCAGTTCTTC
.,TRBD1,TRBJ2-1,TRBV5-4,CASSRKDRAYNEQFF,TGTGCCAGCAGCCGGAAGGACAGGGCCTACAATGAGCAGTTCTTC
.,.,TRBJ1-2,TRBV2,CASSEARRAYGYTF,TGTGCCAGCAGTGAAGCACGCAGGGCCTATGGCTACACCTTC
.,.,TRBJ2-4,TRBV5-6,CASSFGTAKNIQYF,TGTGCCAGCAGCTTCGGAACGGCCAAAAACATTCAGTACTTC
.,.,TRBJ1-6,TRBV5-1,CASSLGGARWSPLHF,TGCGCCAGCAGCTTGGGGGGCGCAAGGTGGTCACCCCTCCACTTT
.,TRBD2,TRBJ2-7,TRBV6-2/TRBV6-3,CASSNGLAGPYEQYF,TGTGCCAGCAGTAATGGACTAGCGGGGCCCTACGAGCAGTACTTT
.,.,TRBJ2-7,TRBV30,CAWSDRHRSYEQYF,TGTGCCTGGAGCGATCGGCACAGGTCCTACGAGCAGTACTTC
once,TRBD2,TRBJ2-5,TRBV7-7,CASSLFSGLQETQYF,TGTGCTAGCAGCTTATTTAGCGGGCTCCAAGAGACCCAGTACTTC
.,.,TRBJ2-1,TRBV13,CASQGSSYNEQFF,TGTGCCAGCCAAGGGAGCTCCTACAATGAGCAGTTCTTC
.,.,TRBJ2-5,TRBV3-1/TRBV3-2,CASSQGAGFQETQYF,TGTGCCAGCAGCCAAGGGGCGGGTTTCCAAGAGACCCAGTACTTC
.,.,TRBJ1-4,TRBV6-5,CASSYTGTGKEKLFF,TGTGCCAGCAGTTACACAGGGACCGGAAAAGAAAAACTGTTTTTT
.,TRBD2,TRBJ2-5,TRBV10-3,CAISDRLAGVTQETQYF,TGTGCCATCAGTGACCGACTAGCGGGGGTGACCCAAGAGACCCAGTACTTC
once,TRBD2,TRBJ2-3,TRBV18,CASSPPGLAGTDTQYF,TGTGCCAGCTCACCGCCGGGACTAGCGGGCACAGATACGCAGTATTTT
.,TRBD1,TRBJ2-6,TRBV7-8,CASSVRTGAGANVLTF,TGTGCCAGCAGCGTAAGGACAGGGGCTGGGGCCAACGTCCTGACTTTC
.,TRBD2,TRBJ2-1,TRBV6-4,CASSDLGLGRDEQFF,TGTGCCAGCAGTGACTTGGGACTAGGGCGGGATGAGCAGTTCTTC
.,.,TRBJ1-6,TRBV2,CASSGDYSPLHF,TGTGCCAGCAGTGGAGACTATTCACCCCTCCACTTT
.,.,TRBJ2-5,TRBV11-2,CASSSQETQYF,TGTGCCAGCAGCTCCCAAGAGACCCAGTACTTC
few,.,TRBJ1-2,TRBV5-6,CASTWDGTANYGYTF,TGTGCCAGCACTTGGGACGGCACGGCTAACTATGGCTACACCTTC
.,.,TRBJ2-5,TRBV5-5,CASSLAGRQETQYF,TGTGCCAGCAGCTTGGCCGGGAGACAAGAGACCCAGTACTTC